This entry lists 23 T cell receptor beta chains sequenced from one sample in a study of PD-1 blockade in mismatch repair-deficient tumors. Using immunoSEQ multiplex PCR, the repertoire was profiled, and TCRdb retains in-frame clones only, with some absent. The sample shows approximately 40,000 clones, 79% of them seen only once. The sequencing here drew on peripheral blood, taken 4 weeks after starting pembrolizumab. The receptors were sampled from an adult with mismatch repair-deficient cancer.

This rearrangement joins TRBV28 to TRBJ1-1, with D perhaps TRBD1 (6 bases). Germline CDR1 and CDR2: MDHEN and SYDVKM. The CDR3 length is 15 residues. The germline V and J ends were trimmed by 7 bases and 7 bases, with 22 bases remaining between them. CDR3 in amino acids: CASNGGGTYRDEAFF. The CDR3 DNA sequence: TGTGCCAGCAACGGGGGTGGAACTTACAGGGATGAAGCTTTCTTT.

This sequence joins TRBV28 and TRBJ2-2; 15 bases are a match to TRBD2. The junction had 2 bases not matched to a gene; V was cut back by 0 bases and J by 6 bases. Germline-derived CDR1 and CDR2 are MDHEN and SYDVKM. This CDR3 region has 17 residues. The CDR3 coding sequence is TGTGCCAGCAGTTTATGGGGACTAGCGGGAGGCCCCGGGGAGCTGTTTTTT. It codes for CASSLWGLAGGPGELFF.

The CDR3 here is CASSDTSGLNEKLFF. DNA for the CDR3: TGTGCCAGCAGCGACACCTCTGGGCTTAATGAAAAACTGTTTTTT. This rearrangement joins TRBV2 to TRBJ1-4; no definite D call. This CDR3 has 15 residues. The V end was cut by 6 bases, the J end by 4 bases, with 15 bases between. Germline loops: CDR1 SNHLY, CDR2 FYNNEI.

The genes are TRBV14 and TRBJ2-5, with D possibly being TRBD2 (5 bases). CDR3 length: 16 residues. The V end lost 0 bases, the J end lost 5 bases, and 16 bases lay between the germline ends. Germline CDR1 reads SGHDN; CDR2 reads FVKESK. CDR3 loop: CASSQDALGWEETQYF. The CDR3 DNA follows: TGTGCCAGCAGCCAAGATGCCCTTGGGTGGGAGGAGACCCAGTACTTC.

The J gene is TRBJ2-7, the V gene TRBV4-1; 9 bases line up with TRBD2. V trimming: 4 bases; J trimming: 3 bases; junction bases outside the gene matches: 10. There are 16 residues in the CDR3. CDR1 and CDR2 from the germline V gene are MGHRA and YSYEKL. Here the CDR3 DNA reads TGCGCCAGCAGCCCTTCGGTTGCGGGGGGGAACTACGAGCAGTACTTC. Protein product: CASSPSVAGGNYEQYF.

The V call is TRBV18, the J call TRBJ1-1, with D possibly being TRBD1 (5 bases). This CDR3 spans 13 amino acids. From germline, CDR1 is KGHSH and CDR2 LQKENI. V was cut by 5 bases and J by 6 bases, with 13 bases left in between. Written as DNA, the CDR3 is TGTGCCAGCTCAACACGGGGGGATCCTGAAGCTTTCTTT. Encoded protein: CASSTRGDPEAFF.

The rearrangement uses TRBV18 and TRBJ2-5, with 8 bases lining up with TRBD1. Germline CDR1 and CDR2: KGHSH and LQKENI. There are 14 residues in the CDR3. Losses at the gene ends were 4 bases for V and 5 bases for J; bases not matched to a gene: 6. The chain's CDR3 is CASSQTGGRETQYF. The CDR3 DNA reads TGTGCCAGCTCACAAACAGGGGGACGGGAGACCCAGTACTTC.

The chain is built from TRBV13 and TRBJ2-3; D unclear. The CDR3 extends over 12 amino acids. V lost 5 bases and J lost 8, with 11 bases in between. Per germline, CDR1 PRHDT and CDR2 FYEKMQ (reference sequence). This chain's CDR3 is CASSQRSRTQYF. The CDR3 bases are TGTGCCAGCAGCCAGAGGTCGCGTACGCAGTATTTT.

The rearrangement links TRBV19 to TRBJ2-3; maybe TRBD2 (5 bases). Germline CDR1 and CDR2: LNHDA and SQIVND (reference sequence). V lost 3 bases and J lost 1, with 8 bases in between. The CDR3 has 14 amino acids. The CDR3 protein is CASSIERRTDTQYF. The CDR3 bases are TGTGCCAGTAGTATTGAGCGGCGCACAGATACGCAGTATTTT.

This clone was observed a few times. This chain connects TRBV10-3 to TRBJ2-7, with D possibly being TRBD1 (5 bases). V dropped 8 bases and J dropped 5 bases, with 16 bases sitting between them. This CDR3 region has 13 residues. CDR1 and CDR2 from the germline V gene are ENHRY and SYGVKD. CDR3: CAISGQEGDEQYF. In DNA form, the CDR3 reads TGTGCCATCTCCGGGCAGGAAGGGGACGAGCAGTACTTC.

The chain is built from TRBV28 and TRBJ2-7; unclear D gene. Germline-derived CDR1 and CDR2 are MDHEN and SYDVKM. V shed 5 bases and J shed 6 bases, with 14 bases lying between them. The CDR3 length is 13 residues. The CDR3 DNA is TGTGCCAGCAGTCGCAGGCTGGTAACCGAGCAGTACTTC. It is translated as CASSRRLVTEQYF.

This clone was recorded only once. The genes are TRBV11-3 and TRBJ2-5, with D perhaps matching TRBD1 (5 bases). The J call may be in error: the DNA end matches TRBJ2-7 better. The length of the CDR3 is 14 residues. Germline lookup yields CDR1 SGHNT and CDR2 YENEEA. DNA for the CDR3: TGTGCCAGCAGCCCGATGACAGTGTCCTACGAGCAGTACTTC. Its translation: CASSPMTVSYEQYF.

The rearrangement links TRBV11-2 to TRBJ2-1; D gene unclear. The CDR3 totals 16 residues. Germline V gene sequence: CDR1 SGHAT, CDR2 FQNNGV. Trimming left V 1 base short and J 4 bases short, with 14 bases between. The CDR3 here is CASSLGPVKGYNEQFF. The CDR3 bases are TGTGCCAGCAGCTTAGGCCCAGTGAAAGGGTACAATGAGCAGTTCTTC.

On this clone itself: Other DNA sequences in this specimen translate into the identical CDR3. The rearrangement joins TRBV7-9 to TRBJ2-7; D is ambiguous. CDR1 and CDR2 (germline): SEHNR, FQNEAQ (reference sequence). V was trimmed by 5 bases and J by 0 bases, leaving 5 bases between them. The CDR3 length is 12 residues. The CDR3, as DNA: TGTGCCAGCAGCCTGGGCTCCTACGAGCAGTACTTC. Its translation: CASSLGSYEQYF.

The gene calls are TRBV11-1 and TRBJ2-3, with 7 bases lining up with TRBD1. Germline V gene sequence: CDR1 SGHAT, CDR2 FQDESV (reference sequence). V was clipped by 1 base and J by 0 bases; unmatched bases: 1. This CDR3 has 15 amino acids. This CDR3 is CASSLEGASTDTQYF. CDR3 DNA sequence: TGTGCCAGCAGCTTAGAGGGGGCTAGCACAGATACGCAGTATTTT. Full variable domain (rest looked up from reference TRBV11-1 and TRBJ2-3): EAEVAQSPRYKITEKSQAVAFWCDPISGHATLYWYRQILGQGPELLVQFQDESVVDDSQLPKDRFSAERLKGVDSTLKIQPAELGDSAMYLCASSLEGASTDTQYFGPGTRLTVL.

This sequence joins TRBV11-3 and TRBJ2-1, with 8 bases that match TRBD2. J lost 1 base, V lost 5 bases, and 10 bases had no gene match. The V gene's germline CDR1 is SGHNT and CDR2 YENEEA. The CDR3 is made up of 17 amino acids. CDR3 coding DNA: TGTGCCAGCAGCCCAGCTCGCGGGAGGTATTCCTACAATGAGCAGTTCTTC. Its protein is CASSPARGRYSYNEQFF.

The rearrangement joins TRBV7-2 to TRBJ2-1; D may be TRBD2 (5 bases). The CDR3 length is 15 residues. The germline gives CDR1 SGHTA, CDR2 FQGNSA. V was cut by 3 bases and J by 3 bases, with 12 bases left in between. CDR3 DNA: TGTGCCAGCAGCTTTAAGTCGGGGAGCTACAATGAGCAGTTCTTC. Residues: CASSFKSGSYNEQFF. The full variable domain, in which reference TRBV7-2 and TRBJ2-1 provide the parts outside the CDR3, is GAGVSQSPSNKVTEKGKDVELRCDPISGHTALYWYRQSLGQGLEFLIYFQGNSAPDKSGLPSDRFSAERTGGSVSTLTIQRTQQEDSAVYLCASSFKSGSYNEQFFGPGTRLTVL.

The chain is built from TRBV7-9 and TRBJ2-2; the D gene is possibly TRBD1 (6 bases). The CDR3 has 16 residues. The germline CDR1 and CDR2 sequences are SEHNR and FQNEAQ (reference sequence). V lost 5 bases and J lost 3, with 16 bases in between. This CDR3 reads CASSTNQGLHTGELFF. CDR3 nucleotides: TGTGCCAGCAGCACTAATCAGGGGTTACACACCGGGGAGCTGTTTTTT.

The rearrangement links TRBV10-3 to TRBJ2-3; TRBD2 matches at 11 bases. Germline V gene data show CDR1 as ENHRY and CDR2 as SYGVKD. CDR3 length: 19 amino acids. V dropped 5 bases and J dropped 0; count of bases not matched to a gene: 13. The DNA for the CDR3 is TGTGCCATCAGTACGCCCTGGACTAGCGGGTGGGCTAGCACAGATACGCAGTATTTT. Protein product: CAISTPWTSGWASTDTQYF.

The CDR3 DNA follows: TGTGCCAGCAGCGTAGGGCAGGGGAGCACAGATACGCAGTATTTT. It codes for CASSVGQGSTDTQYF. The J gene is TRBJ2-3, the V gene TRBV9; perhaps TRBD1 as D (6 bases). Germline V gene data show CDR1 as SGDLS and CDR2 as YYNGEE. V was trimmed by 0 bases and J by 0 bases, leaving 8 bases between them. The length of the CDR3 is 15 residues.

Of note for this clone: At one of its ends the junction is not consistent with the germline gene, which may arise from a read error. This rearrangement joins TRBV2 to TRBJ1-1, with no clear D. Germline CDR1 reads SNHLY; CDR2 reads FYNNEI. This CDR3 contains 12 residues. CDR3 in amino acids: CASSALKTEAFF. The DNA for the CDR3 is TGTGCCAGCAGTGCTTTGAAAACTGAAGCTTTCTTT. Complete variable domain (other parts from reference TRBV2 and TRBJ1-1): EPEVTQTPSHQVTQMGQEVILRCVPISNHLYFYWYRQILGQKVEFLVSFYNNEISEKSEIFDDQFSVERPDGSNFTLKIRSTKLEDSAMYFCASSALKTEAFFGQGTRLTVV.

The sample holds a few counts of this clone. The chain couples TRBV10-1 to TRBJ2-3; D remains ambiguous. This CDR3 has 13 residues. Trimming took off 5 bases at V and 1 base at J, with 7 bases between the two ends. CDR1 is WNHNN, CDR2 SYGVQD, per germline (reference sequence). CDR3 in amino acids: CASSPPGTDTQYF. The CDR3 DNA reads TGCGCCAGCAGTCCCCCGGGCACAGATACGCAGTATTTT.

The chain carries TRBV5-1 and TRBJ2-7; 9 bases are shared with TRBD2. The germline V gene encodes CDR1 SGHRS and CDR2 YFSETQ. The junction had 11 bases not matched to a gene; V was cut back by 1 base and J by 3 bases. The CDR3 is made up of 17 amino acids. The CDR3 reads CASSLTASGTSDYEQYF. DNA for the CDR3: TGCGCCAGCAGCTTGACCGCTAGCGGGACCTCCGACTACGAGCAGTACTTC.